The source of this T cell receptor beta chain is a study of cytomegalovirus exposure and HLA in healthy donors. General study results and limits: TCR beta V- and J-gene trimming was later associated with a missense DCLRE1C variant. With further analysis later on, most CMV-associated TCR beta chains appeared HLA-restricted. Under in vitro conditions, a few CMV-associated chains were confirmed as specific for CMV antigens.

CDR1 SGHTA and CDR2 FQGNSA come from the germline V gene. CDR3 length equals 15 residues. The V and J ends lost 1 base and 7 bases respectively, with 13 bases between them. 13 Jbeta primers and 60 Vbeta primers were used for the PCR. The repertoire was sequenced with immunoSEQ multiplex PCR; TCRdb's copy has only in-frame clones and lacks some. The sample yields about 170,000 clones, more than 70% seen once. Points on this clone: The antigen is unknown.

Healthy bone marrow donors made up the donors. The sample taken for sequencing was PBMCs. V is TRBV7-2 and J is TRBJ1-4; tentatively, D is TRBD1 (5 bases). The TCR was taken from a male donor in good health and CMV-seronegative. The CDR3 DNA sequence: TGTGCCAGCAGCTTAGATGGCAGGGTGGCTGAAAAACTGTTTTTT. It is translated as CASSLDGRVAEKLFF.